The source of this T cell receptor (beta chain) is a study of a mutant IDH1 vaccine in newly diagnosed glioma. The wider study: In some groups vaccination began 4-6 weeks post-radiotherapy; others received it with temozolomide.

As to time point: week 23, last vaccination. Vaccination used 300 ug of mutant IDH1 20-mer peptide per dose, with topical imiquimod. Notes on this clone: What it recognizes is unknown.

TCRdb's copy holds only in-frame clones and misses some; the assay was immunoSEQ multiplex PCR. The table shows 41,000 or so clones, with about four fifths occurring only once. Trimming removed 4 bases from V and 5 bases from J, with 14 bases in between. CDR1 SGHDN and CDR2 FVKESK come from the germline V gene. The CDR3 is made up of 15 amino acids. The sequence was obtained from a middle-aged woman with glioma. Some clones in this sample may be carry-over from other donors' samples. Sequenced here: PBMCs, sampled from a glioma patient whose treatment included an IDH1 peptide vaccine. The chain uses TRBV14 and TRBJ1-4; TRBD1 is a possible D gene (6 bases). The DNA for the CDR3 is TGTGCCAGCAGCCCGATCCGGGGGCGGAATGAAAAACTGTTTTTT. Amino acid sequence: CASSPIRGRNEKLFF.